This TCR beta chain is from a study of blood T cell repertoires in COVID-19. Sequencing was performed with immunoSEQ multiplex PCR; in TCRdb, only in-frame clones are kept and a portion is missing. Here the sample spans about 100,000 clones, around 90% being singletons. This CDR3 is 13 amino acids long. The germline V gene encodes CDR1 SQVTM and CDR2 ANQGSEA. Trimming took 7 bases from V and 7 from J; bases not matched to a gene: 10. Only a few counts were recorded for this clone. The material sequenced was peripheral blood. This receptor was taken from a woman in her fifties or sixties with acute or convalescent COVID-19. The chain employs TRBV29-1 and TRBJ2-1; 7 positions match TRBD2. Here the CDR3 DNA reads TGCAGCGCCGAGGGAGGGAGGAAAAATGAGCAGTTCTTC. Translating gives CSAEGGRKNEQFF.